Presented here are 32 T cell receptor beta chains from one specimen sequenced in a study of T cell responses to AZD1222 COVID-19 vaccine. Sequenced by immunoSEQ multiplex PCR; TCRdb stores in-frame clones only, minus some. The sample includes approximately 130,000 clones, around 90% seen only once; the top ten take roughly 1%. Sequenced material: peripheral blood, taken 28 days after the second AZD1222 dose. These receptors were taken from an adult who received the AZD1222 COVID-19 vaccine.

In this sample, this clone turned up once. The genes are TRBV5-5 and TRBJ2-3, with a possible D match to TRBD1 (5 bases). V lost 4 bases, J lost 12 bases, and 21 bases lay in between. This CDR3 has 14 amino acids. Germline values: CDR1 SGHKS, CDR2 YYEKEE (reference sequence). The CDR3 bases are TGTGCCAGCAGCATACCTTTAGACAGCCTTGAACAGTATTTT. Its protein is CASSIPLDSLEQYF.

The chain uses TRBV11-2 and TRBJ1-2, with D perhaps matching TRBD1 (6 bases). Per the germline V gene, CDR1 is SGHAT and CDR2 is FQNNGV. The V gene lost 5 bases and the J gene lost 0 bases, with 10 bases spanning the gap. This CDR3 spans 14 amino acids. This CDR3 reads CASSPDRANYGYTF. The CDR3 DNA sequence: TGTGCCAGCAGCCCGGACAGAGCTAACTATGGCTACACCTTC.

The chain combines TRBV18 with TRBJ1-1; 8 nucleotides match TRBD1. This CDR3 is built from 14 residues. CDR1 is KGHSH and CDR2 is LQKENI in the germline V gene. V was clipped by 3 bases and J by 10 bases; unmatched bases: 10. CDR3 sequence reads: CASSPGVQGVVAFF. CDR3 DNA sequence: TGTGCCAGCTCACCGGGTGTACAGGGGGTAGTAGCTTTCTTT.

The rearrangement uses TRBV19 and TRBJ1-5; 7 bases line up with TRBD1. This CDR3 contains 14 residues. CDR1 LNHDA and CDR2 SQIVND come from the germline V gene (reference sequence). The trim removed 6 bases at V and 5 bases at J, leaving 7 bases unmatched. CDR3 protein: CASRMGQTYQPQHF. As DNA, the CDR3 is TGTGCCAGTAGGATGGGACAGACCTATCAGCCCCAGCATTTT. The variable domain in full, with the rest retrieved from reference TRBV19 and TRBJ1-5, is DGGITQSPKYLFRKEGQNVTLSCEQNLNHDAMYWYRQDPGQGLRLIYYSQIVNDFQKGDIAEGYSVSREKKESFPLTVTSAQKNPTAFYLCASRMGQTYQPQHFGDGTRLSIL.

V is TRBV24-1 and J is TRBJ2-2; possibly TRBD2 for D (6 bases). CDR3 length equals 16 residues. The V and J ends lost 3 bases and 0 bases respectively, with 10 bases between them. Germline V gene lookup returns CDR1 KGHDR and CDR2 SFDVKD. CDR3 loop: CATSDPSAANTGELFF. DNA for the CDR3: TGTGCCACCAGTGATCCTAGCGCTGCGAACACCGGGGAGCTGTTTTTT.

This chain uses TRBV6-2 or TRBV6-3 with TRBJ2-7; 8 bases fit TRBD1. There are 16 residues in the CDR3. V lost 7 bases, J lost 1 base, and 12 bases stayed unmatched. Germline V lookup: CDR1 MNHEY, CDR2 SVGEGT. The CDR3 loop is CASIPGIGTGSYEQYF. The CDR3, as DNA: TGTGCCAGCATCCCCGGAATCGGGACAGGTTCCTACGAGCAGTACTTC.

CDR3 region: CASSQSGTGDEKLFF. CDR3 DNA sequence: TGTGCCAGCAGCCAGTCCGGGACAGGGGACGAAAAACTGTTTTTT. The chain couples TRBV4-2 to TRBJ1-4; 10 bases are a match to TRBD1. This CDR3 has 15 residues. CDR1 is LGHNA and CDR2 is YNFKEQ in the germline V gene. The junction had 6 bases not matched to a gene; V was cut back by 3 bases and J by 8 bases.

The chain carries TRBV7-3 and TRBJ2-2, with 8 bases matching TRBD1. Trimming removed 4 bases from V and 4 bases from J; junction bases left unmatched: 8. The germline CDR1 and CDR2 sequences are SGHTA and FQGTGA. CDR3 size: 16 residues. CDR3 DNA sequence: TGTGCCAGCAGCTCCTGGCAGGGGGCAGGCACCGGGGAGCTGTTTTTT. It yields the protein CASSSWQGAGTGELFF. Based on the CDR3 plus reference TRBV7-3 and TRBJ2-2, the full variable domain is GAGVSQTPSNKVTEKGKYVELRCDPISGHTALYWYRQSLGQGPEFLIYFQGTGAADDSGLPNDRFFAVRPEGSVSTLKIQRTERGDSAVYLCASSSWQGAGTGELFFGEGSRLTVL.

V usage is TRBV6-5 and J usage is TRBJ2-2, with no clear D. Germline lookup yields CDR1 MNHEY and CDR2 SVGAGI. Trimming removed 2 bases at V and 1 base at J, with 5 bases between. The CDR3 extends over 14 amino acids. As DNA, the CDR3 is TGTGCCAGCAGTTACAGTGGGAACACCGGGGAGCTGTTTTTT. It is translated as CASSYSGNTGELFF.

In its sample, this clone was seen once. The chain uses TRBV19 and TRBJ1-1; 8 bases align to TRBD1. The CDR3 contains 17 residues. Germline lookup yields CDR1 LNHDA and CDR2 SQIVND (reference sequence). Trimming removed 2 bases from V and 0 bases from J; junction bases left unmatched: 8. DNA for the CDR3: TGTGCCAGTAGTATACTCCTTGGACAGGGTATGAACACTGAAGCTTTCTTT. This translates into CASSILLGQGMNTEAFF.

The chain employs TRBV11-2 and TRBJ1-2; TRBD1 agrees at 8 bases. V shed 5 bases, J shed 4 bases, and the junction held 6 bases outside the gene matches. Germline assignment: CDR1 SGHAT and CDR2 FQNNGV. This CDR3 comprises 14 residues. The CDR3 sequence is CASSLSGTGYGYTF. In DNA, the CDR3 is TGTGCCAGCAGCCTCAGTGGGACAGGCTATGGCTACACCTTC.

This chain connects TRBV29-1 to TRBJ2-2; 11 nucleotides match TRBD2. Trimming removed 4 bases from V and 5 bases from J; junction bases left unmatched: 6. Germline lookup yields CDR1 SQVTM and CDR2 ANQGSEA. This CDR3 region has 15 residues. The CDR3, as DNA: TGCAGCGTTGTTAGCGGGAGGGCCGGGACCGGGGAGCTGTTTTTT. It encodes CSVVSGRAGTGELFF.

The chain recombines TRBV7-9 with TRBJ1-5; no clear D. In germline, CDR1 is SEHNR, CDR2 FQNEAQ (reference sequence). Between the trimmed V and J ends, which lost 1 base and 6 bases, there was a span of 10 bases. There are 14 residues in the CDR3. The CDR3 reads CASSLGGEVQPQHF. Written as DNA, the CDR3 is TGTGCCAGCAGCTTAGGAGGCGAGGTTCAGCCCCAGCATTTT.

The genes are TRBV6-1 and TRBJ2-3, with a weak D call TRBD1 (7 bases). The CDR3 spans 13 residues. The ends were cut back, 3 bases at V and 4 bases at J, with 8 bases in the middle. CDR1 is MNHNS and CDR2 is SASEGT in the germline V gene. The CDR3 nucleotides read TGTGCCAGCAGTGACAGGGGGGCAGATACGCAGTATTTT. Translation gives CASSDRGADTQYF.

The genes are TRBV9 and TRBJ1-6; D possibly corresponds to TRBD1 (5 bases). The V gene lost 0 bases and the J gene lost 2 bases, with 9 bases spanning the gap. Germline-derived CDR1 and CDR2 are SGDLS and YYNGEE. This CDR3 is 16 amino acids long. The CDR3 coding sequence is TGTGCCAGCAGCGTAGGGGGGGATACCTATAATTCACCCCTCCACTTT. Translating it yields CASSVGGDTYNSPLHF. Full variable domain (rest looked up from reference TRBV9 and TRBJ1-6): DSGVTQTPKHLITATGQRVTLRCSPRSGDLSVYWYQQSLDQGLQFLIQYYNGEERAKGNILERFSAQQFPDLHSELNLSSLELGDSALYFCASSVGGDTYNSPLHFGNGTRLTVT.

The chain links TRBV6-2 or TRBV6-3 to TRBJ1-2, with 10 nucleotides matching TRBD1. Looked up from germline, CDR1 is MNHEY and CDR2 is SVGEGT. The CDR3 has 14 residues. After removal of 6 bases from V and 7 bases from J, the junction contained 8 bases not matched to a gene. The CDR3 DNA reads as TGTGCCAGCAGACCTCCGGGACAGGGGATTGGCTACACCTTC. This gives the protein CASRPPGQGIGYTF.

CDR3 coding DNA: TGTGCCACCAGTAGCGCGGGCGGGTACAATGAGCAGTTCTTC. It yields the protein CATSSAGGYNEQFF. V gene TRBV24-1 combines with J gene TRBJ2-1; weak D call: TRBD2 (5 bases). CDR1 is KGHDR and CDR2 is SFDVKD in the germline V gene. The CDR3 loop spans 14 amino acids. The ends were cut back, 6 bases at V and 4 bases at J, with 12 bases in the middle.

The chain uses TRBV15 and TRBJ1-3; D gene unclear. The V and J ends lost 1 base and 3 bases respectively, with 10 bases between them. Germline V gene lookup returns CDR1 LNHNV and CDR2 YYDKDF (reference sequence). The CDR3 consists of 15 residues. CDR3 in amino acids: CATSRAPLNGNTIYF. CDR3 nucleotide sequence: TGTGCCACCAGCAGAGCCCCCCTAAATGGAAACACCATATATTTT.

J is TRBJ2-1 and V is TRBV6-5, with 9 positions matching TRBD1. The CDR3 runs 14 residues. The V gene's germline CDR1 is MNHEY and CDR2 SVGAGI. Germline trimming cut 10 bases from V and 8 bases from J; bases unmatched to any gene: 12. CDR3 protein: CATAGTGHFYEQFF. CDR3 nucleotides: TGTGCCACAGCCGGGACAGGGCATTTCTATGAGCAGTTCTTC.

The chain has TRBV30 and TRBJ2-3; 13 bases are a match to TRBD2. This CDR3 contains 15 residues. V shed 3 bases, J shed 5 bases, and the junction held 5 bases outside the gene matches. In germline, CDR1 is GTSNPN, CDR2 SVGIG (reference sequence). CDR3 residues: CAWSWTSGGQDTQYF. CDR3 coding DNA: TGTGCCTGGAGCTGGACTAGCGGGGGTCAAGATACGCAGTATTTT. The full variable domain, rest sourced from reference TRBV30 and TRBJ2-3, is SQTIHQWPATLVQPVGSPLSLECTVEGTSNPNLYWYRQAAGRGLQLLFYSVGIGQISSEVPQNLSASRPQDRQFILSSKKLLLSDSGFYLCAWSWTSGGQDTQYFGPGTRLTVL.

This clone has just one count. The genes are TRBV7-9 and TRBJ1-1, with D perhaps TRBD1 (5 bases). With 6 bases removed from V and 8 bases from J, the gap between germline ends came to 19 bases. This CDR3 is 14 amino acids long. Per the germline V gene, CDR1 is SEHNR and CDR2 is FQNEAQ (reference sequence). The CDR3 reads CASRSDQGTREAFF. DNA of the CDR3: TGTGCCAGCAGGTCTGATCAGGGTACGAGAGAAGCTTTCTTT. The variable domain in full, with the rest retrieved from reference TRBV7-9 and TRBJ1-1, is DTGVSQNPRHKITKRGQNVTFRCDPISEHNRLYWYRQTLGQGPEFLTYFQNEAQLEKSRLLSDRFSAERPKGSFSTLEIQRTEQGDSAMYLCASRSDQGTREAFFGQGTRLTVV.

This sequence joins TRBV7-2 and TRBJ2-7, with TRBD2 as a possible D gene (5 bases). CDR3 length: 15 residues. CDR1 and CDR2 (germline): SGHTA, FQGNSA. V gave up 5 bases and J gave up 0 bases, with 14 bases separating them. The CDR3 DNA reads as TGTGCCAGCAGCCCCCGGGCGGGTATCTCCTACGAGCAGTACTTC. The encoded protein is CASSPRAGISYEQYF.

This clone was recorded once. The rearrangement joins TRBV9 to TRBJ2-2; a weak D match, TRBD1 (6 bases). Germline CDR1 is SGDLS and CDR2 is YYNGEE. V was pared by 0 bases and J by 0 bases, with 12 bases between. CDR3 length: 17 residues. The CDR3 DNA is TGTGCCAGCAGCGTAGCGCAGGGGAGACCGAACACCGGGGAGCTGTTTTTT. It is translated as CASSVAQGRPNTGELFF.

The chain combines TRBV4-1 with TRBJ1-4; D perhaps matches TRBD1 (6 bases). Germline-derived CDR1 and CDR2 are MGHRA and YSYEKL. V lost 1 base and J lost 4, with 10 bases in between. The CDR3 runs to 15 residues. DNA of the CDR3: TGCGCCAGCAGCCAAGTCGGGGGCGTTAATGAAAAACTGTTTTTT. Translated, it gives CASSQVGGVNEKLFF.

This chain connects TRBV7-3 to TRBJ2-1; weak D call: TRBD2 (6 bases). The CDR3 consists of 14 residues. Trimming removed 4 bases at V and 3 bases at J, with 10 bases between. Germline assignment: CDR1 SGHTA and CDR2 FQGTGA. The CDR3 DNA sequence: TGTGCCAGCAGCTACCTGGGACTCTACAATGAGCAGTTCTTC. Amino acids: CASSYLGLYNEQFF.

J is TRBJ2-1 and V is TRBV5-1, with 8 nucleotides matching TRBD2. V lost 4 bases, J lost 0 bases, and 3 bases stayed unmatched. CDR3 length: 15 amino acids. The germline gives CDR1 SGHRS, CDR2 YFSETQ. The CDR3 protein is CASSVSGDSYNEQFF. The CDR3 DNA follows: TGCGCCAGCAGCGTTAGCGGGGACTCCTACAATGAGCAGTTCTTC.

The rearrangement uses TRBV5-4 and TRBJ2-2; TRBD2 agrees at 12 bases. This CDR3 is built from 17 residues. Germline values: CDR1 SGHNT, CDR2 YYREEE (reference sequence). V gave up 0 bases and J gave up 4 bases; unmatched junction bases: 4. DNA for the CDR3: TGTGCCAGCAGCTTGGCCTCTAGCGGGGGGGTCACCGGGGAGCTGTTTTTT. Its translation is CASSLASSGGVTGELFF.

V and J are TRBV11-3 and TRBJ1-1; no clear D. Trimming cost V 0 bases and J 0 bases, with 5 bases left between them. The CDR3 is made up of 14 amino acids. Germline V gene lookup returns CDR1 SGHNT and CDR2 YENEEA. CDR3 sequence reads: CASSLDLVNTEAFF. The CDR3 bases are TGTGCCAGCAGCTTAGATTTAGTGAACACTGAAGCTTTCTTT.

This clone was seen a single time. The rearrangement uses TRBV2 and TRBJ2-7; weak D call: TRBD2 (6 bases). The CDR3 runs to 12 residues. CDR1 is SNHLY and CDR2 is FYNNEI in the germline V gene. The V gene lost 10 bases and the J gene lost 2 bases, with 12 bases spanning the gap. The CDR3 spells CATGGRPYEQYF. The CDR3 coding sequence is TGTGCCACCGGAGGGCGCCCCTACGAGCAGTACTTC.

The chain links TRBV5-1 to TRBJ2-5; 9 nucleotides match TRBD1. V dropped 5 bases and J dropped 4; count of bases not matched to a gene: 6. The CDR3 has 14 amino acids. Per germline, CDR1 SGHRS and CDR2 YFSETQ. The DNA for the CDR3 is TGCGCCAGCAGTTACGGACAGGGGCGAGAGACCCAGTACTTC. It codes for CASSYGQGRETQYF.

The chain is built from TRBV5-8 and TRBJ1-4; D uncertain. Trimming left V 0 bases short and J 0 bases short, with 9 bases between. The CDR3 totals 16 residues. Germline V gene lookup returns CDR1 SGHTS and CDR2 YDEGEE. The CDR3 is CASSLGRPATNEKLFF. CDR3 bases: TGTGCCAGCAGCTTGGGGAGGCCGGCAACTAATGAAAAACTGTTTTTT.

This clone was seen a handful of times. The chain links TRBV28 to TRBJ1-5; D is perhaps TRBD1 (5 bases). This CDR3 has 14 amino acids. The germline CDR1 and CDR2 sequences are MDHEN and SYDVKM. V lost 7 bases, J lost 7 bases, and 17 bases lay in between. The CDR3 is CASTIRGVGQPQHF. The CDR3 coding sequence is TGTGCCAGCACCATACGGGGCGTTGGGCAGCCCCAGCATTTT.